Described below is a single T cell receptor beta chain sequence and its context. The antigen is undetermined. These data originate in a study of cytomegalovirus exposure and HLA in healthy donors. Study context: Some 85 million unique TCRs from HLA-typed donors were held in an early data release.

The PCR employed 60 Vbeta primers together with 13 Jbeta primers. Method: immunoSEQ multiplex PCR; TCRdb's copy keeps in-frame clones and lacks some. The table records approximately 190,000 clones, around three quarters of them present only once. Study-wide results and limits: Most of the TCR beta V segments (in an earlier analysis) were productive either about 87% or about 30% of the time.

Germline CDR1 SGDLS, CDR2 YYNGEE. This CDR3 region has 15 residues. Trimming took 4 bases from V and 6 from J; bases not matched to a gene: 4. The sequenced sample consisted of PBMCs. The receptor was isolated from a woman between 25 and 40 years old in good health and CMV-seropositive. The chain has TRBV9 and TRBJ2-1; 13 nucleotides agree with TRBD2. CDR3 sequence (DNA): TGTGCCAGCAGCCCCAGACTAGCGGGAGGCAATGAGCAGTTCTTC. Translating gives CASSPRLAGGNEQFF.